This TCR beta chain is drawn from a study of molecular identifiers for immune sequencing clone quantification. The CDR3 is 15 residues long. V dropped 5 bases and J dropped 8 bases, with 18 bases sitting between them. Germline CDR1 reads MNHEY; CDR2 reads SMNVEV (reference sequence). The sample holds many counts of this clonotype. TCRdb called the PCR reads again in MiXCR, with one record for every CDR3 protein. The data hold some 320,000 distinct CDR3 sequences, with roughly 24% observed a single time. The source of this sequence is a human donor in good health. Some libraries in this study had Jurkat cell RNA spiked in. The sequenced sample was naive CD8+ T cells from blood, with Jurkat cell RNA spiked in. Indicated subset: FACS-sorted CD8+CD4-CCR7+CD45RA+ naive T cells. The chain carries TRBV27 and TRBJ2-2, with D perhaps matching TRBD1 (5 bases). CDR3 in amino acids: CASSMSPGLLGELFF. In DNA form, the CDR3 reads TGTGCCAGCAGTATGTCCCCAGGGTTACTGGGGGAGCTGTTTTTT.